This entry is about one TCR beta chain. Antigen specificity is unknown. The data are from a study of shared clonotypes between healthy human individuals. Study results and limitations: Sorted-subset sequencing, rarefaction showed, was incomplete despite large depth. Memory subsets generally showed smaller estimated richness than naive subsets did.

Source study methods: Filtering was not the same, since immunoSEQ gave junction-only sequences without quality scores. Some clones are missing from TCRdb's copy, which holds only in-frame ones; the method was immunoSEQ multiplex PCR. V, J and clone size derive from that table, while D and trimming were established from the DNA sequence. The sample includes about 2.2 million clones, around 93% of them seen just once. The naive CD8 fraction comprised CD45RO-negative cells positively selected for CCR7 and excluded terminally differentiated effector memory CD45RA+ cells. The CDR3 is made up of 14 amino acids. Germline CDR1 reads SEHNR; CDR2 reads FQNEAQ (reference sequence). V was pared by 2 bases and J by 7 bases, with 14 bases between.

This chain connects TRBV7-9 to TRBJ1-1, with D maybe TRBD1 (6 bases). The source of this sequence is a man between 18 and 29 years old in good health. Some clones in this sample may be carry-over from other donors' samples. Sequencing was performed on naive CD8+ T cells from PBMCs. CDR3 in amino acids: CASSLISGAVEAFF. The CDR3 region has the DNA TGTGCCAGCAGCTTAATTTCAGGGGCGGTTGAAGCTTTCTTT.